The TCR beta chain under discussion was sequenced for a study of cytomegalovirus exposure and HLA in healthy donors. PCR involved 60 Vbeta and 13 Jbeta primers. TCRdb keeps only in-frame clones here, not all; method: immunoSEQ multiplex PCR. This sample has tens of thousands of clones, with around 78% found just once. V lost 0 bases and J lost 0, with 8 bases in between. Germline CDR1 and CDR2: SGHVS and FNYEAQ. The CDR3 covers 16 residues. This clone has only a few counts. The rearrangement joins TRBV7-6 to TRBJ1-4, with D tentatively TRBD1 (5 bases). The sequence came from a female donor in good health and CMV-seronegative. The sequencing sample was made of PBMCs. The CDR3 here is CASSLAGPATNEKLFF. The CDR3, as DNA: TGTGCCAGCAGCTTAGCGGGGCCAGCAACTAATGAAAAACTGTTTTTT.